This is a list of T cell receptor beta chains from one sample in a study of blood T cells in healthy people across ages. TCRdb ran MiXCR on the 5' RACE reads and lists one entry per CDR3 protein. The sample records approximately 1.5 million distinct CDR3 sequences, less than 45% being singletons. Material: blood. These receptors all come from a woman aged 18-35 years in good health. Each CDR3 is given with its conserved first and last residue. D genes are given only for firm matches. Where a row states a size, it is once, few, many or the class of an expanded clone; other rows omit it.

size	D	J	V	CDR3	DNA
-	-	TRBJ2-5	TRBV20-1	CSASVAVQETQYF	TGCAGTGCTAGCGTTGCAGTCCAAGAGACCCAGTACTTC
-	-	TRBJ2-3	TRBV5-4	CASSSVGVASTDTQYF	TGTGCCAGCAGCTCGGTGGGGGTCGCTAGCACAGATACGCAGTATTTT
-	-	TRBJ1-6	TRBV4-3	CACSQRDVSSYNSPLHF	TGCGCCTGCAGCCAACGGGACGTGAGCTCCTATAATTCACCCCTCCACTTT
-	-	TRBJ2-1	TRBV6-2/TRBV6-3	CASSNPPGPNEQFF	TGTGCCAGCAGTAACCCCCCTGGCCCAAATGAGCAGTTCTTC
-	TRBD1	TRBJ1-2	TRBV5-1	CASSTRTGDGYTF	TGCGCCAGCAGCACCAGGACAGGGGATGGCTACACCTTC
-	-	TRBJ2-1	TRBV9	CASSRKRGAAYGSSYNEQFF	TGTGCCAGCAGCCGGAAGAGAGGGGCCGCCTACGGTAGCTCCTACAATGAGCAGTTCTTC
few	TRBD2	TRBJ2-1	TRBV7-2	CASSPEGTTFYNEQFF	TGTGCCAGCAGCCCCGAGGGGACTACCTTCTACAATGAGCAGTTCTTC
few	TRBD2	TRBJ2-1	TRBV12-3/TRBV12-4	CASSLERGAWKQFF	TGTGCCAGCAGTTTGGAGCGGGGGGCTTGGAAGCAGTTCTTC
-	-	TRBJ2-5	TRBV4-3	CASSQYPRGSQETQYF	TGCGCCAGCAGCCAGTACCCACGAGGGAGCCAAGAGACCCAGTACTTC
-	-	TRBJ1-4	TRBV12-3/TRBV12-4	CASSFNQGEKLFF	TGTGCCAGCAGTTTCAACCAGGGCGAAAAACTGTTTTTT
-	-	TRBJ2-5	TRBV6-2/TRBV6-3	CASSYRREQETQYF	TGTGCCAGCAGTTACAGACGGGAACAAGAGACCCAGTACTTC
-	-	TRBJ1-2	TRBV29-1	CSAGENNGYTF	TGCAGCGCTGGAGAGAACAATGGCTACACCTTC
-	-	TRBJ2-7	TRBV6-5	CASSDNGDYEQYF	TGTGCCAGCAGTGACAATGGAGACTACGAGCAGTACTTC
-	-	TRBJ2-1	TRBV9	CASSGALLGDYNEQFF	TGTGCCAGCAGCGGCGCGCTCTTGGGCGACTACAATGAGCAGTTCTTC
few	-	TRBJ2-7	TRBV4-3	CASSRRQARSSYEQYF	TGCGCCAGCAGCCGTCGACAAGCCAGGAGCTCCTACGAGCAGTACTTC
few	-	TRBJ1-5	TRBV12-3/TRBV12-4	CASSSRADGNQPQHF	TGTGCCAGCAGTTCGAGGGCTGATGGCAATCAGCCCCAGCATTTT
-	TRBD1	TRBJ2-7	TRBV20-1	CSARGTGSEQYF	TGCAGTGCTAGAGGGACAGGGTCTGAGCAGTACTTC
few	-	TRBJ2-3	TRBV28	CASSFRVFTYTQYF	TGTGCCAGCAGTTTTCGGGTATTCACATATACGCAGTATTTT
-	-	TRBJ1-2	TRBV5-1	CASSWDKAYGYTF	TGCGCCAGCAGCTGGGACAAGGCCTATGGCTACACCTTC
-	TRBD1	TRBJ1-2	TRBV2	CASSEDRGPVGYTF	TGTGCCAGCAGTGAAGACAGGGGGCCGGTTGGCTACACCTTC
-	-	TRBJ2-1	TRBV20-1	CSAREPGGMTYNEQFF	TGCAGTGCTAGAGAACCGGGCGGAATGACCTACAATGAGCAGTTCTTC
few	-	TRBJ2-1	TRBV24-1	CATSVRSSALRDNEQFF	TGTGCCACCAGTGTCCGGTCTAGCGCCCTTCGAGACAATGAGCAGTTCTTC